The 25 T cell receptor beta chains below come from one sample, sequenced in a study of blood T cells in healthy people across ages. The second PCR ran about 6 to 11 cycles with a sample-barcoded 5' primer and J-beta primers. TCRdb re-analysed the 5' RACE reads in MiXCR, keeping a single row per CDR3 protein. The data hold 1.5 million to 2 million distinct CDR3 sequences, with roughly two fifths observed a single time. Specimen: blood. The receptors derive from a human donor in good health.

At least ten counts were recorded for this clonotype. This chain uses TRBV7-2 with TRBJ2-3; D is perhaps TRBD2 (6 bases). CDR1 is SGHTA and CDR2 is FQGNSA in the germline V gene. Deletions cut 6 bases from V and 0 bases from J, with 13 bases between. The CDR3 has 15 residues. The DNA of the CDR3 is TGTGCCAGCAGTCTTACTGGGACTAGCACAGATACGCAGTATTTT. This encodes CASSLTGTSTDTQYF.

A word on this clonotype: This may be a read error, as it is one base from a much larger clone. CDR3 loop: CASRLTGGGEKLFF. The CDR3 region has the DNA TGTGCCAGCAGGTTGACAGGGGGCGGTGAAAAACTGTTTTTT. The J gene is TRBJ1-4, the V gene TRBV28; TRBD1 aligns across 10 bases. The junction had 5 bases not matched to a gene; V was cut back by 6 bases and J by 7 bases. From germline, CDR1 is MDHEN and CDR2 SYDVKM. The CDR3 has 14 amino acids.

V usage is TRBV2 and J usage is TRBJ2-1; TRBD1 aligns across 7 bases. The length of the CDR3 is 15 residues. CDR1 and CDR2 (germline): SNHLY, FYNNEI. With V trimmed by 4 bases and J by 2 bases, 5 bases remained unmatched. CDR3 sequence (DNA): TGTGCCAGCAGTGGACAGGGTAGCGCCTACAATGAGCAGTTCTTC. Amino acid sequence: CASSGQGSAYNEQFF.

V and J are TRBV6-5 and TRBJ1-4, with D possibly being TRBD1 (6 bases). Germline lookup yields CDR1 MNHEY and CDR2 SVGAGI. V lost 0 bases and J 4 bases, leaving 9 bases between the germline ends. This CDR3 comprises 15 residues. The CDR3 is CASSYSGGGNEKLFF. Written as DNA, the CDR3 is TGTGCCAGCAGTTACTCGGGGGGCGGTAATGAAAAACTGTTTTTT.

The chain carries TRBV5-5 and TRBJ1-2; 11 positions match TRBD1. Germline-derived CDR1 and CDR2 are SGHKS and YYEKEE (reference sequence). Germline trimming cut 3 bases from V and 1 base from J; bases unmatched to any gene: 2. The CDR3 extends over 15 amino acids. The DNA for the CDR3 is TGTGCCAGCAGCTGGACAGGGGGCTATAACTATGGCTACACCTTC. Amino acids: CASSWTGGYNYGYTF.

This clonotype showed up just once. This chain uses TRBV3-1 with TRBJ1-4; no clear D gene. The germline gives CDR1 LGHDT, CDR2 YNNKEL (reference sequence). This CDR3 spans 14 amino acids. The ends were cut back, 4 bases at V and 0 bases at J, with 6 bases in the middle. In DNA form, the CDR3 reads TGTGCCAGCAGCCGTTTTACAACTAATGAAAAACTGTTTTTT. Residues: CASSRFTTNEKLFF.

The chain links TRBV20-1 to TRBJ1-5; a possible D gene is TRBD1 (5 bases). Trimming took off 6 bases at V and 0 bases at J, with 27 bases between the two ends. This CDR3 contains 19 residues. The germline CDR1 and CDR2 sequences are DFQATT and SNEGSKA (reference sequence). CDR3 protein: CSAAGYDSLPLYSNQPQHF. The CDR3 DNA follows: TGCAGTGCCGCGGGATACGACAGTCTCCCCCTATATAGCAATCAGCCCCAGCATTTT.

The chain combines TRBV20-1 with TRBJ2-5; D is perhaps TRBD2 (7 bases). Germline values: CDR1 DFQATT, CDR2 SNEGSKA (reference sequence). The CDR3 covers 13 residues. The CDR3 sequence: CSRLRGGHNEQYF. CDR3 sequence (DNA): TGCAGCCGTCTGCGCGGGGGCCACAATGAGCAGTACTTC.

This chain uses TRBV9 with TRBJ2-2; D is unclear. The germline V gene encodes CDR1 SGDLS and CDR2 YYNGEE. The V end was cut by 0 bases, the J end by 2 bases, with 11 bases between. This CDR3 has 16 residues. The CDR3 reads CASSVDGRYNTGELFF. The CDR3 DNA reads as TGTGCCAGCAGCGTAGATGGGCGATACAACACCGGGGAGCTGTTTTTT. The full variable domain, completed using reference TRBV9 and TRBJ2-2, is DSGVTQTPKHLITATGQRVTLRCSPRSGDLSVYWYQQSLDQGLQFLIQYYNGEERAKGNILERFSAQQFPDLHSELNLSSLELGDSALYFCASSVDGRYNTGELFFGEGSRLTVL.

The J gene is TRBJ2-7, the V gene TRBV2; D is uncertain. V was pared by 3 bases and J by 3 bases, with 9 bases between. Germline CDR1 SNHLY, CDR2 FYNNEI. This CDR3 is 13 amino acids long. Here the CDR3 DNA reads TGTGCCAGCAGTGATGACCCAAGCTACGAGCAGTACTTC. Protein sequence: CASSDDPSYEQYF.

CDR3 protein: CASSENLWDEKLFF. The CDR3 nucleotides are TGTGCCAGCAGTGAGAACCTGTGGGATGAAAAACTGTTTTTT. The chain is built from TRBV6-1 and TRBJ1-4; D not certain. Germline V CDR1 and CDR2: MNHNS, SASEGT. Trimming removed 3 bases at V and 6 bases at J, with 11 bases between. This CDR3 contains 14 residues.

This chain connects TRBV5-1 to TRBJ2-7; 8 bases are shared with TRBD2. The length of the CDR3 is 14 residues. V dropped 5 bases and J dropped 2; count of bases not matched to a gene: 6. Germline V lookup: CDR1 SGHRS, CDR2 YFSETQ. CDR3 sequence: CASRSGLGAYEQYF. The CDR3, as DNA: TGCGCCAGCAGGTCGGGACTAGGAGCCTACGAGCAGTACTTC.

This clonotype was seen a few times. The rearrangement joins TRBV10-3 to TRBJ2-7; tentative D call: TRBD1 (6 bases). V was clipped by 5 bases and J by 2 bases, with 10 bases between them. The length of the CDR3 is 13 residues. CDR1 is ENHRY and CDR2 is SYGVKD in the germline V gene. The CDR3 coding sequence is TGTGCCATCAGTCGGGACAATGCCTACGAGCAGTACTTC. It is translated as CAISRDNAYEQYF.

The chain couples TRBV14 to TRBJ2-1; 11 nucleotides match TRBD2. The CDR3 covers 15 residues. The V and J ends lost 11 bases and 6 bases, in that order; junction bases with no gene match: 12. Germline-derived CDR1 and CDR2 are SGHDN and FVKESK. CDR3 nucleotide sequence: TGTGCCGGCGTAAGGCTAGCGGGGGGCGTCAATGAGCAGTTCTTC. This encodes CAGVRLAGGVNEQFF.

This clonotype has only a few counts. The chain carries TRBV20-1 and TRBJ1-2, with 10 bases identical to TRBD1. CDR3 length: 15 amino acids. V dropped 0 bases and J dropped 7; count of bases not matched to a gene: 8. Germline V gene lookup returns CDR1 DFQATT and CDR2 SNEGSKA (reference sequence). In DNA, the CDR3 is TGCAGTGCTAGAGATCGGACAGGGGGATCTCGTGGCTACACCTTC. Protein product: CSARDRTGGSRGYTF.

This clonotype was detected ten times or more. The chain uses TRBV20-1 and TRBJ2-7; D ambiguous. Germline V gene sequence: CDR1 DFQATT, CDR2 SNEGSKA (reference sequence). V lost 0 bases, J lost 5 bases, and 14 bases lay in between. The CDR3 sequence is 14 residues long. CDR3 sequence: CSARDSGSSDEQYF. The CDR3 DNA reads TGCAGTGCTAGAGATTCAGGAAGCAGCGACGAGCAGTACTTC.

The chain is built from TRBV7-2 and TRBJ2-5; perhaps TRBD2 as D (6 bases). From germline, CDR1 is SGHTA and CDR2 FQGNSA. This CDR3 is built from 15 residues. Trimming shortened V by 6 bases and J by 1 base, and 15 bases separated the two germline ends. DNA for the CDR3: TGTGCCAGCAGTAAGAGCGGGCGGGCCCAAGAGACCCAGTACTTC. Translated: CASSKSGRAQETQYF.

This rearrangement joins TRBV4-3 to TRBJ2-3; TRBD2 aligns across 7 bases. This CDR3 spans 15 amino acids. The trim removed 0 bases at V and 2 bases at J, leaving 2 bases unmatched. Germline V CDR1 and CDR2: LGHNA, YSLEER. The CDR3 DNA reads TGCGCCAGCAGCCAAGATCGGGACTACACAGATACGCAGTATTTT. Encoded protein: CASSQDRDYTDTQYF.

This chain connects TRBV11-3 to TRBJ1-2; 7 bases map to TRBD1. Germline CDR1 reads SGHNT; CDR2 reads YENEEA. The V gene end was trimmed by 2 bases and the J gene end by 8 bases; junction bases not matched to a gene: 8. The CDR3 is 14 residues long. The CDR3 DNA reads TGTGCCAGCAGCTTATCAGGGGGTCAGAAAGGCTACACCTTC. It yields the protein CASSLSGGQKGYTF.

V usage is TRBV4-2 and J usage is TRBJ2-5; D is unclear. The germline V gene has CDR1 LGHNA and CDR2 YNFKEQ. This CDR3 is built from 16 residues. Trimming took off 4 bases at V and 5 bases at J, with 20 bases between the two ends. CDR3 sequence reads: CASSPYPERPYETQYF. CDR3 nucleotide sequence: TGTGCCAGCAGCCCCTACCCCGAGCGACCGTACGAGACCCAGTACTTC.

Points on this clonotype: One base away lies a much larger clone, so this may be a sequencing read error. This CDR3 is CSARDRRGYTF. DNA for the CDR3: TGCAGTGCTAGAGATAGGAGGGGCTACACCTTC. The V and J genes are TRBV20-1 and TRBJ1-2; no clear D gene. CDR3 length: 11 residues. The germline V and J ends were trimmed by 0 bases and 8 bases, with 7 bases remaining between them. Germline V gene data show CDR1 as DFQATT and CDR2 as SNEGSKA (reference sequence).

The genes are TRBV12-3 or TRBV12-4 and TRBJ1-1, with D uncertain. The CDR3 extends over 15 amino acids. With 3 bases removed from V and 0 bases from J, the gap between germline ends came to 11 bases. The CDR3 is CASSFFGELNTEAFF. The CDR3 coding sequence is TGTGCCAGCAGTTTTTTCGGAGAACTGAACACTGAAGCTTTCTTT.

This clonotype was observed a few times. This sequence joins TRBV7-9 and TRBJ2-5; a weak D match, TRBD2 (6 bases). Germline CDR1 SEHNR, CDR2 FQNEAQ (reference sequence). This CDR3 spans 17 amino acids. The ends were cut back, 6 bases at V and 1 base at J, with 21 bases in the middle. The CDR3 coding sequence is TGTGCCAGCAGAACGATGAGGGAAGGAGGGCTCCAAGAGACCCAGTACTTC. Its protein is CASRTMREGGLQETQYF.

This clonotype was found a few times. The CDR3 sequence is CASSFSTDFNYGYTF. CDR3 nucleotide sequence: TGTGCCAGCAGCTTTAGTACAGATTTTAACTATGGCTACACCTTC. The chain links TRBV5-5 to TRBJ1-2, with D unclear. Trimming left V 2 bases short and J 1 base short, with 12 bases between. The germline gives CDR1 SGHKS, CDR2 YYEKEE (reference sequence). The CDR3 consists of 15 residues. Combining the CDR3 with reference TRBV5-5 and TRBJ1-2 gives the whole variable domain DAGVTQSPTHLIKTRGQQVTLRCSPISGHKSVSWYQQVLGQGPQFIFQYYEKEERGRGNFPDRFSARQFPNYSSELNVNALLLGDSALYLCASSFSTDFNYGYTFGSGTRLTVV.

The rearrangement joins TRBV4-3 to TRBJ2-1, with D possibly matching TRBD1 (6 bases). CDR3 length: 18 amino acids. With 0 bases removed from V and 7 bases from J, the gap between germline ends came to 22 bases. Germline values: CDR1 LGHNA, CDR2 YSLEER. CDR3 sequence (DNA): TGCGCCAGCAGCCAAGACGAGGCCAGGTGGACAGAAGAGAATGAGCAGTTCTTC. Translated, it gives CASSQDEARWTEENEQFF.